Shown below are 2 T cell receptor beta chains from a single sample sequenced in a study of shared clonotypes between healthy human individuals (dated by TCRdb to the early 2020s). Library preparation was by the immunoSEQ multiplex PCR assay. In its TCRdb copy, this immuneACCESS table keeps in-frame sequences only and misses some clones. Where compared with another copy, unresolved V genes explain less than half of these, and the others have no known cause. Counted in this sample were around 500,000 clones; about four fifths of them appeared once. The biggest ten clones account for roughly 13% of the sample. Sequenced: PBMCs. These receptors were obtained from a woman between 40 and 55 years old in good health. Some clones in this sample may be carry-over from other donors' samples.

The rearrangement links TRBV30 to TRBJ2-5, with 8 bases that match TRBD2. Trimming took 7 bases from V and 0 from J; bases not matched to a gene: 7. CDR3 length equals 14 residues. Per germline, CDR1 GTSNPN and CDR2 SVGIG (reference sequence). CDR3 coding DNA: TGTGCCTTCCCAGCGGGAGCGAACCAAGAGACCCAGTACTTC. This encodes CAFPAGANQETQYF.

This clone was found a few times. The chain is built from TRBV7-6 and TRBJ1-1; D perhaps matches TRBD1 (5 bases). Germline V lookup: CDR1 SGHVS, CDR2 FNYEAQ. The CDR3 is made up of 13 amino acids. V shed 1 base and J shed 4 bases, with 7 bases lying between them. The CDR3 nucleotides read TGTGCCAGCAGCTTAGAGGGGAGCACTGAAGCTTTCTTT. Protein product: CASSLEGSTEAFF.